This TCR beta chain was obtained from a study of glioma-infiltrating T cells after dendritic cell vaccination. Study summary: Monocyte-derived dendritic cells, cultured seven days with IL-4 and GM-CSF, were pulsed with autologous tumor lysate.

The CDR3 runs 16 residues. Unmatched junction bases numbered 8, after V lost 5 bases and J lost 4 bases. From germline, CDR1 is LNHDA and CDR2 SQIVND (reference sequence). Specified time point: after dendritic cell vaccination, including at tumor progression/relapse. The repertoire was sequenced with immunoSEQ multiplex PCR; TCRdb's copy has only in-frame clones and lacks some. In the table there are 90,000 to 95,000 clones, about 81% of which are singletons. This sequence originates from a human donor with glioblastoma. The sample here was blood, taken after dendritic cell vaccination. The chain carries TRBV19 and TRBJ2-2, with 9 bases matching TRBD2. CDR3 bases: TGTGCCAGTAGTGGTAGCGGGAGCCGTGGCACCGGGGAGCTGTTTTTT. It encodes CASSGSGSRGTGELFF.